The rows below give T cell receptor beta chains drawn from one sample of a study of blood T cell repertoires in COVID-19. TCRdb's copy holds only in-frame clones and misses some; the assay was immunoSEQ multiplex PCR. The repertoire holds 310,000 or so clones, with almost 90% as singletons. Sequences were obtained from peripheral blood. These receptor sequences come from a woman in her 30s with COVID-19, enrolled during active disease. Each CDR3 is given with its conserved first and last residue. Each record gives: clone size, J gene, D gene, CDR3 length, V gene, CDR3 DNA, CDR3 protein. D genes are given only for firm matches. The size of a clone is reported for some rows only, either as once, few or many, or as a class for expanded clones.

clone size: NA; J gene: TRBJ1-1; D gene: TRBD1; CDR3 length: 20; V gene: TRBV6-2/TRBV6-3; CDR3 DNA: TGTGCCAGCAGTTACTCTCTCGGGGGCCCGGGACAGGGATGGGGCACTGAAGCTTTCTTT; CDR3 protein: CASSYSLGGPGQGWGTEAFF
clone size: NA; J gene: TRBJ2-2; D gene: TRBD1; CDR3 length: 15; V gene: TRBV4-1; CDR3 DNA: TGCGCCAGCAGCCAACGACAGGGGGGCACCGGGGAGCTGTTTTTT; CDR3 protein: CASSQRQGGTGELFF
clone size: few; J gene: TRBJ1-2; D gene: TRBD1; CDR3 length: 15; V gene: TRBV7-2; CDR3 DNA: TGTGCCAGCAGCTCCGGGACAGAGAGGCTTGTTGGCTACACCTTC; CDR3 protein: CASSSGTERLVGYTF
clone size: NA; J gene: TRBJ1-1; D gene: NA; CDR3 length: 14; V gene: TRBV6-5; CDR3 DNA: TGTGCCAGCAGCCCCGGGACGGGAGGGGCTGAAGCTTTCTTT; CDR3 protein: CASSPGTGGAEAFF
clone size: NA; J gene: TRBJ2-7; D gene: NA; CDR3 length: 13; V gene: TRBV27; CDR3 DNA: TGTGCCAGCAGTCAACCAGGCCTCTACGAGCAGTACTTC; CDR3 protein: CASSQPGLYEQYF
clone size: NA; J gene: TRBJ2-7; D gene: NA; CDR3 length: 15; V gene: TRBV19; CDR3 DNA: TGTGCCAGTAGTATTCAACTAGCAGGGACTTACGAGCAGTACTTC; CDR3 protein: CASSIQLAGTYEQYF
clone size: NA; J gene: TRBJ2-3; D gene: NA; CDR3 length: 14; V gene: TRBV4-1; CDR3 DNA: TGCGCCAGCAGCCAAGAGCGGAACACAGATACGCAGTATTTT; CDR3 protein: CASSQERNTDTQYF
clone size: NA; J gene: TRBJ1-2; D gene: NA; CDR3 length: 15; V gene: TRBV7-2; CDR3 DNA: TGTGCCAGCAGCCCGAGATCGACAGCTAACTATGGCTACACCTTC; CDR3 protein: CASSPRSTANYGYTF
clone size: NA; J gene: TRBJ2-3; D gene: NA; CDR3 length: 16; V gene: TRBV7-2; CDR3 DNA: TGTGCCAGCAGCACGGGACACTTAGTTAGCACAGATACGCAGTATTTT; CDR3 protein: CASSTGHLVSTDTQYF
clone size: NA; J gene: TRBJ2-1; D gene: TRBD1; CDR3 length: 16; V gene: TRBV9; CDR3 DNA: TGTGCCAGCAGCCCGGACCGGACAGGGAGCTACAATGAGCAGTTCTTC; CDR3 protein: CASSPDRTGSYNEQFF
clone size: NA; J gene: TRBJ2-7; D gene: NA; CDR3 length: 14; V gene: TRBV11-2; CDR3 DNA: TGTGCCAGCAGCCCCGTCCGGGGGCGGGGGGAGCAGTACTTC; CDR3 protein: CASSPVRGRGEQYF
clone size: NA; J gene: TRBJ2-1; D gene: TRBD2; CDR3 length: 15; V gene: TRBV24-1; CDR3 DNA: TGTGCCACCAGTGATCGGGCTAGCGGGAGCAATGAGCAGTTCTTC; CDR3 protein: CATSDRASGSNEQFF
clone size: NA; J gene: TRBJ1-2; D gene: TRBD1; CDR3 length: 14; V gene: TRBV10-2; CDR3 DNA: TGCGCCAGCAGTGAAACTGGACAGGCGGGGGGCTACACCTTC; CDR3 protein: CASSETGQAGGYTF
clone size: NA; J gene: TRBJ1-6; D gene: NA; CDR3 length: 14; V gene: TRBV4-3; CDR3 DNA: TGCGCCAGCAGCCTAGGAGGAATCAATTCACCCCTCCACTTT; CDR3 protein: CASSLGGINSPLHF
clone size: NA; J gene: TRBJ2-7; D gene: TRBD1; CDR3 length: 14; V gene: TRBV6-5; CDR3 DNA: TGTGCCAGCAGTCCTTCGGGACAGCCCTACGAGCAGTACTTC; CDR3 protein: CASSPSGQPYEQYF
clone size: NA; J gene: TRBJ2-7; D gene: TRBD1; CDR3 length: 15; V gene: TRBV6-6; CDR3 DNA: TGTGCCAGCAGTTTCCGGGACAGGGTCCCATCTGAGCAGTACTTC; CDR3 protein: CASSFRDRVPSEQYF
clone size: NA; J gene: TRBJ1-2; D gene: NA; CDR3 length: 13; V gene: TRBV5-1; CDR3 DNA: TGCGCCAGCAGCTTGACAGATCGGGGAGGCTACACCTTC; CDR3 protein: CASSLTDRGGYTF
clone size: NA; J gene: TRBJ2-3; D gene: TRBD1; CDR3 length: 17; V gene: TRBV28; CDR3 DNA: TGTGCCAGCAGTTTAGGTTTAACAGGGGGCGAAGCAGATACGCAGTATTTT; CDR3 protein: CASSLGLTGGEADTQYF
clone size: NA; J gene: TRBJ2-5; D gene: TRBD2; CDR3 length: 16; V gene: TRBV3-1/TRBV3-2; CDR3 DNA: TGTGCCAGCAGCCAAGTAGCGGGAAATTTCCAAGAGACCCAGTACTTC; CDR3 protein: CASSQVAGNFQETQYF
clone size: NA; J gene: TRBJ1-2; D gene: TRBD1; CDR3 length: 16; V gene: TRBV7-3; CDR3 DNA: TGTGCCAGCAGTTCCGGGACAGGGGGCACAGGCTATGGCTACACCTTC; CDR3 protein: CASSSGTGGTGYGYTF
clone size: NA; J gene: TRBJ2-1; D gene: TRBD2; CDR3 length: 13; V gene: TRBV10-2; CDR3 DNA: TGCGCCAGCAGGGGACTAGCGGGAGTGTCTCAGTTCTTC; CDR3 protein: CASRGLAGVSQFF
clone size: NA; J gene: TRBJ2-1; D gene: TRBD1; CDR3 length: 13; V gene: TRBV4-1; CDR3 DNA: TGCGCCAGCAGCCCCGGGTCCGGGACAGAGTCGTTCTTC; CDR3 protein: CASSPGSGTESFF
clone size: NA; J gene: TRBJ2-7; D gene: NA; CDR3 length: 16; V gene: TRBV28; CDR3 DNA: TGTGCCAGCAGTCAATGGCCCCGGAGGTCCTCCTACGAGCAGTACTTC; CDR3 protein: CASSQWPRRSSYEQYF
clone size: once; J gene: TRBJ1-4; D gene: NA; CDR3 length: 14; V gene: TRBV30; CDR3 DNA: TGTGCCTGGAGTGTGCAGGGAATTAAGGAAAAACTGTTTTTT; CDR3 protein: CAWSVQGIKEKLFF
clone size: NA; J gene: TRBJ1-5; D gene: TRBD1; CDR3 length: 15; V gene: TRBV7-2; CDR3 DNA: TGTGCCAGCAGCTTAGCGACAGGGATGGAGCAGCCCCAGCATTTT; CDR3 protein: CASSLATGMEQPQHF
clone size: NA; J gene: TRBJ2-3; D gene: NA; CDR3 length: 16; V gene: TRBV4-2; CDR3 DNA: TGTGCCAGCAGCCAAGAGGGCGGGATTAGCACAGATACGCAGTATTTT; CDR3 protein: CASSQEGGISTDTQYF
clone size: NA; J gene: TRBJ2-3; D gene: TRBD2; CDR3 length: 16; V gene: TRBV6-5; CDR3 DNA: TGTGCCAGCAGTTACCTCGGGGCTAGCGGGGTAGATACGCAGTATTTT; CDR3 protein: CASSYLGASGVDTQYF
clone size: few; J gene: TRBJ2-1; D gene: NA; CDR3 length: 11; V gene: TRBV30; CDR3 DNA: TGTGCCCTCGCGAGTAAGAATGAGCAGTTCTTC; CDR3 protein: CALASKNEQFF
clone size: NA; J gene: TRBJ1-2; D gene: TRBD1; CDR3 length: 12; V gene: TRBV19; CDR3 DNA: TGTGCCAGTAGTTGGCAGGGGGATGGCTACACCTTC; CDR3 protein: CASSWQGDGYTF
clone size: few; J gene: TRBJ1-5; D gene: NA; CDR3 length: 14; V gene: TRBV19; CDR3 DNA: TGTGCCAGTAGTATTAGTCTAAGTAATCAGCCCCAGCATTTT; CDR3 protein: CASSISLSNQPQHF
clone size: NA; J gene: TRBJ2-3; D gene: TRBD2; CDR3 length: 15; V gene: TRBV28; CDR3 DNA: TGTGCCAGCAGTTTACGGACTAGCGGGAGAGATACGCAGTATTTT; CDR3 protein: CASSLRTSGRDTQYF
clone size: NA; J gene: TRBJ2-3; D gene: TRBD2; CDR3 length: 16; V gene: TRBV4-3; CDR3 DNA: TGCGCCAGCAGCCACCTTAGCGGGAGGGGGGCAGATACGCAGTATTTT; CDR3 protein: CASSHLSGRGADTQYF
clone size: NA; J gene: TRBJ2-3; D gene: TRBD2; CDR3 length: 17; V gene: TRBV9; CDR3 DNA: TGTGCCAGCAGCGTAGCCGGACTAGCGGGAGTCGCAGATACGCAGTATTTT; CDR3 protein: CASSVAGLAGVADTQYF
clone size: NA; J gene: TRBJ2-5; D gene: NA; CDR3 length: 12; V gene: TRBV30; CDR3 DNA: TGTGCCTGGAGTGTGGCGGAAGAGACCCAGTACTTC; CDR3 protein: CAWSVAEETQYF
clone size: NA; J gene: TRBJ1-6; D gene: TRBD1; CDR3 length: 14; V gene: TRBV2; CDR3 DNA: TGTGCCAGCAGACCGACAGGGCTCGGTTCACCCCTCCACTTT; CDR3 protein: CASRPTGLGSPLHF
clone size: NA; J gene: TRBJ2-5; D gene: TRBD2; CDR3 length: 17; V gene: TRBV4-3; CDR3 DNA: TGCGCCAGCAGCCAGAGAGGACTAGCGGGAGCCGGTGAGACCCAGTACTTC; CDR3 protein: CASSQRGLAGAGETQYF
clone size: NA; J gene: TRBJ2-3; D gene: TRBD2; CDR3 length: 15; V gene: TRBV19; CDR3 DNA: TGTGCCAGTACCCGAAGCGGGGCAGGGACAGATACGCAGTATTTT; CDR3 protein: CASTRSGAGTDTQYF
clone size: once; J gene: TRBJ2-1; D gene: TRBD2; CDR3 length: 14; V gene: TRBV7-9; CDR3 DNA: TGTGCCAGCAGCCGGTTGGGAGGGGACAATGAGCAGTTCTTC; CDR3 protein: CASSRLGGDNEQFF
clone size: NA; J gene: TRBJ2-7; D gene: TRBD2; CDR3 length: 13; V gene: TRBV7-2; CDR3 DNA: TGTGCCAGCAGACTAGCGGGAGTGGGGGAGCAGTACTTC; CDR3 protein: CASRLAGVGEQYF
clone size: few; J gene: TRBJ2-7; D gene: NA; CDR3 length: 14; V gene: TRBV4-1; CDR3 DNA: TGCGCCAGCAGCCCCGAGGAGCGCTCCTACGAGCAGTACTTC; CDR3 protein: CASSPEERSYEQYF
clone size: NA; J gene: TRBJ2-7; D gene: NA; CDR3 length: 13; V gene: TRBV10-1; CDR3 DNA: TGCGCCAGCAGTGACGCAGGGAACTACGAGCAGTACTTC; CDR3 protein: CASSDAGNYEQYF
clone size: NA; J gene: TRBJ2-5; D gene: NA; CDR3 length: 16; V gene: TRBV4-1; CDR3 DNA: TGCGCCAGCAGCCAAGGGTTGGTAGGAGGAGGAGAGACCCAGTACTTC; CDR3 protein: CASSQGLVGGGETQYF
clone size: NA; J gene: TRBJ1-4; D gene: NA; CDR3 length: 19; V gene: TRBV4-3; CDR3 DNA: TGCGCCAGCAGCCAAGTAATAGGGCAGGGGCCTACAACTAATGAAAAACTGTTTTTT; CDR3 protein: CASSQVIGQGPTTNEKLFF
clone size: NA; J gene: TRBJ2-7; D gene: TRBD1; CDR3 length: 14; V gene: TRBV2; CDR3 DNA: TGTGCCAGCAGAAGGGACAGGGAGGGCTACGAGCAGTACTTC; CDR3 protein: CASRRDREGYEQYF
clone size: NA; J gene: TRBJ2-5; D gene: TRBD1; CDR3 length: 13; V gene: TRBV3-1/TRBV3-2; CDR3 DNA: TGTGCCAGCAGCCACCGGACAGGGGAGGCCCAGTACTTC; CDR3 protein: CASSHRTGEAQYF
clone size: NA; J gene: TRBJ1-4; D gene: NA; CDR3 length: 11; V gene: TRBV29-1; CDR3 DNA: TGCAGCGGGGCCATTTCGGAAAAACTGTTTTTT; CDR3 protein: CSGAISEKLFF
clone size: NA; J gene: TRBJ1-1; D gene: NA; CDR3 length: 17; V gene: TRBV11-3; CDR3 DNA: TGTGCCAGCGGGCAAAAAGACAGGAGGCAAAAAGGCACTGAAGCTTTCTTT; CDR3 protein: CASGQKDRRQKGTEAFF
clone size: NA; J gene: TRBJ2-7; D gene: TRBD2; CDR3 length: 17; V gene: TRBV6-2/TRBV6-3; CDR3 DNA: TGTGCCAGCAGTTACCCGACTAGCGGGGTTGTTACCTACGAGCAGTACTTC; CDR3 protein: CASSYPTSGVVTYEQYF
clone size: NA; J gene: TRBJ2-1; D gene: NA; CDR3 length: 15; V gene: TRBV4-3; CDR3 DNA: TGCGCCAGCAGCCAAGATGCTAGAGCCTACAATGAGCAGTTCTTC; CDR3 protein: CASSQDARAYNEQFF
clone size: NA; J gene: TRBJ2-7; D gene: TRBD2; CDR3 length: 15; V gene: TRBV7-2; CDR3 DNA: TGTGCCAGCAGCTCGATACCAGCGGGGACGGGCGAGCAGTACTTC; CDR3 protein: CASSSIPAGTGEQYF
clone size: NA; J gene: TRBJ2-7; D gene: TRBD2; CDR3 length: 16; V gene: TRBV9; CDR3 DNA: TGTGCCAGCAGCGTGGGAACTAGCGTAAAGTCCTACGAGCAGTACTTC; CDR3 protein: CASSVGTSVKSYEQYF
clone size: NA; J gene: TRBJ2-3; D gene: NA; CDR3 length: 14; V gene: TRBV6-5; CDR3 DNA: TGTGCCAGCAGATCGATAACGGTCACAGATACGCAGTATTTT; CDR3 protein: CASRSITVTDTQYF
clone size: NA; J gene: TRBJ2-2; D gene: NA; CDR3 length: 16; V gene: TRBV3-1/TRBV3-2; CDR3 DNA: TGTGCCAGCAGCTCTTGGGACCTCCGGGACACCGGGGAGCCGTTTTTT; CDR3 protein: CASSSWDLRDTGEPFF
clone size: NA; J gene: TRBJ1-5; D gene: NA; CDR3 length: 15; V gene: TRBV28; CDR3 DNA: TGTGCCAGCACCTTGGTAAGGAGCTCCAATCAGCCCCAGCATTTT; CDR3 protein: CASTLVRSSNQPQHF
clone size: NA; J gene: TRBJ2-5; D gene: TRBD2; CDR3 length: 16; V gene: TRBV2; CDR3 DNA: TGTGCCAGCAGTGGCACCCGGGAGGCCCCCCTGCAGACCCAGTACTTC; CDR3 protein: CASSGTREAPLQTQYF
clone size: NA; J gene: TRBJ2-3; D gene: TRBD2; CDR3 length: 13; V gene: TRBV5-1; CDR3 DNA: TGCGCCAGCAGCTTACGGGGGGAAGATACGCAGTATTTT; CDR3 protein: CASSLRGEDTQYF
clone size: NA; J gene: TRBJ1-2; D gene: NA; CDR3 length: 11; V gene: TRBV19; CDR3 DNA: TGTGCCAGTAGTATCGGGAGGGGCTACACCTTC; CDR3 protein: CASSIGRGYTF
clone size: NA; J gene: TRBJ1-1; D gene: NA; CDR3 length: 11; V gene: TRBV11-2; CDR3 DNA: TGTGCCAGCAGCTTTGGAGGGGAAGCTTTCTTT; CDR3 protein: CASSFGGEAFF